These 2 T cell receptor beta chains originate from one sample sequenced in a study of regulatory T cells in long-lasting Graves disease. According to the study, TCR beta libraries were built with iRepertoire HTBI primers and CDR3-region Arm-PCR. MiXCR was run by TCRdb on the multiplex PCR reads, yielding one entry per CDR3 protein. This table has about 400,000 distinct CDR3 sequences, about 15% appearing once. Time point here: newly diagnosed GD, antithyroid drugs for less than 3 months. RNA from PBMCs was the source of the TCR library. The sample was also linked to a second study, of T cells in Graves' hyperthyroidism and ophthalmopathy.

The sample consisted of peripheral blood mononuclear cells (PBMCs), taken at new diagnosis, from a patient treated with antithyroid drugs. The receptors originated from a woman aged 40 to 50 with Graves disease.

This clonotype was detected many times. The chain employs TRBV12-3 or TRBV12-4 and TRBJ2-3; D gene uncertain. The CDR3 loop spans 15 amino acids. Trimming pared 6 bases from V and 0 bases from J, leaving 13 bases between. The CDR3 DNA follows: TGTGCCAGCAGCCCCCTCTTAGACAGCACAGATACGCAGTATTTT. Amino acid sequence: CASSPLLDSTDTQYF.

This clonotype was counted at least ten times. CDR3 coding DNA: TGCGCCAGCAGCCAAGAATCTAGTGTTAGTGGCACCGGGGAGCTGTTTTTT. Protein: CASSQESSVSGTGELFF. The chain uses TRBV4-1 and TRBJ2-2, with D hard to call. CDR3 length: 17 residues. CDR1 and CDR2 (germline): MGHRA, YSYEKL. Deletions cut 0 bases from V and 4 bases from J, with 15 bases between.